This T cell receptor (beta chain) was captured in a study of molecular identifiers for immune sequencing clone quantification. The J segment lost 3 bases and the V segment lost 2 bases, leaving 4 bases of the junction unmatched. Germline V gene data show CDR1 as MNHEY and CDR2 as SVGEGT. The CDR3 spans 16 residues. This clonotype came up many times. TCRdb re-called the PCR reads with MiXCR, one entry per CDR3 protein. Found here are tens of thousands of distinct CDR3 sequences, about 15% of them singletons; the top ten hold around 0.99%. This chain connects TRBV6-2 or TRBV6-3 to TRBJ1-5; 10 positions agree with TRBD1. The specimen was naive CD8+ T cells from blood, with Jurkat cell RNA spiked in. Subset: FACS-sorted CD8+CD4-CCR7+CD45RA+ naive T cells. The sequence derives from a human donor in good health. Some libraries in this study had Jurkat cell RNA spiked in. The CDR3 loop reads CASSYRTGGFNQPQHF. The CDR3 DNA reads TGTGCCAGCAGTTACCGGACAGGGGGTTTCAATCAGCCCCAGCATTTT.